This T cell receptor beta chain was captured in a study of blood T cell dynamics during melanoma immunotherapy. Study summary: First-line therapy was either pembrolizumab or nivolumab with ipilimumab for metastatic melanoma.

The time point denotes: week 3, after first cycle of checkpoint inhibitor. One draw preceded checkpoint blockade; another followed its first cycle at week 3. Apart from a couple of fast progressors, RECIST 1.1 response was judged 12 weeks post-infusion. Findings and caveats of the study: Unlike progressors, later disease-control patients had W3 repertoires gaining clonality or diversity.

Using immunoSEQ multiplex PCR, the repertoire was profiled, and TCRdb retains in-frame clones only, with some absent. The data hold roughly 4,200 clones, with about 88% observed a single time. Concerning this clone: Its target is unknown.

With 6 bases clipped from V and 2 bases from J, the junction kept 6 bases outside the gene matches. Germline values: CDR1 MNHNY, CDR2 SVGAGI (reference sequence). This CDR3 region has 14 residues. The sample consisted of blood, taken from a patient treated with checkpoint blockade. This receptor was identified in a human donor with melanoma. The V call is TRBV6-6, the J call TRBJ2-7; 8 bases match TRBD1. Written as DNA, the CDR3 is TGTGCCAGCAGGGGGGGACAGGCAACCTACGAGCAGTACTTC. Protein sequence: CASRGGQATYEQYF.